This T cell receptor beta chain came from a study of PD-L1 blockade in urothelial cancer. Overall study context: Beginning in about 2014, patients received atezolizumab, given as 1,200 mg intravenously every 3 weeks.

Clones were read by immunoSEQ multiplex PCR, and TCRdb kept only the in-frame ones, dropping some. The profile shows 45,000 to 55,000 clones, approximately 86% of them singletons. Trimming stripped 4 bases from V and 4 bases from J, with 6 bases between. Per the germline V gene, CDR1 is MDHEN and CDR2 is SYDVKM. CDR3 length equals 12 residues. Study-wide findings and caveats: TCR clonality was measured in pretreatment peripheral blood. Clonality below the median predicted better survival.

Worth noting for this clone: Its antigen remains unknown.

The time point here: peripheral blood 6 weeks after treatment start. All patients carried locally advanced or metastatic urothelial carcinoma. The TCR sequence derives from a man in his fifties or sixties with urothelial cancer. Sample: PBMCs, taken around atezolizumab (anti-PD-L1) treatment. This chain joins TRBV28 and TRBJ2-3; D not resolved. CDR3 sequence reads: CASSSQSDTQYF. DNA for the CDR3: TGTGCCAGCAGTTCTCAGTCAGATACGCAGTATTTT.